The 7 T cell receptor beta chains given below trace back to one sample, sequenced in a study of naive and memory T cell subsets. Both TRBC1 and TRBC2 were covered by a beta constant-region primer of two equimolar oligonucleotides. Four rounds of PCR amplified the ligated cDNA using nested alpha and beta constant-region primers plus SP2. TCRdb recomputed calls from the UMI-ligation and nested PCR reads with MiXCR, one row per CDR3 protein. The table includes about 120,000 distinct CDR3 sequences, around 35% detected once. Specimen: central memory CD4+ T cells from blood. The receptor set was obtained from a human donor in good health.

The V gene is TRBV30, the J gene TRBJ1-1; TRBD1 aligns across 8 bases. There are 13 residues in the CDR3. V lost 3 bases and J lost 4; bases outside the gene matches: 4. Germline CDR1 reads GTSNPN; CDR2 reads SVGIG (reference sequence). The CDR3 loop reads CAWRLDRATEAFF. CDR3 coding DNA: TGTGCCTGGAGGTTGGACAGGGCCACTGAAGCTTTCTTT.

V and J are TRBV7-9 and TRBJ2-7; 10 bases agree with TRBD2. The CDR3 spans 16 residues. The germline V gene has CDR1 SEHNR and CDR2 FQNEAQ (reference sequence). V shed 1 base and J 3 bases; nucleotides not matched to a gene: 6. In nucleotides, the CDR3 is TGTGCCAGCAGCTTAGGAGTTAGCGGGAGGAGCTACGAGCAGTACTTC. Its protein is CASSLGVSGRSYEQYF. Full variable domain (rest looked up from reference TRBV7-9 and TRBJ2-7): DTGVSQNPRHKITKRGQNVTFRCDPISEHNRLYWYRQTLGQGPEFLTYFQNEAQLEKSRLLSDRFSAERPKGSFSTLEIQRTEQGDSAMYLCASSLGVSGRSYEQYFGPGTRLTVT.

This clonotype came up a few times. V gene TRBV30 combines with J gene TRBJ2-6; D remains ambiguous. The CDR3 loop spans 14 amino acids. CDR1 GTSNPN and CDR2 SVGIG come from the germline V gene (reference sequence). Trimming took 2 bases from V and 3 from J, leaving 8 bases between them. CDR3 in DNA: TGTGCCTGGAGTCGGGTAGATGGGGCCAACGTCCTGACTTTC. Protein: CAWSRVDGANVLTF. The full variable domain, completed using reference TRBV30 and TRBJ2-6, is SQTIHQWPATLVQPVGSPLSLECTVEGTSNPNLYWYRQAAGRGLQLLFYSVGIGQISSEVPQNLSASRPQDRQFILSSKKLLLSDSGFYLCAWSRVDGANVLTFGAGSRLTVL.

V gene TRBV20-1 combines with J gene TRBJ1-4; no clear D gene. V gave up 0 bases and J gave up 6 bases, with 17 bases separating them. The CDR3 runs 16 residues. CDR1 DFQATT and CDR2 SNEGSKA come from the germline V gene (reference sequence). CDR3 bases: TGCAGTGCTAGAGATCTCATGGCAGTGGGAGATGAAAAACTGTTTTTT. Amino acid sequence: CSARDLMAVGDEKLFF.

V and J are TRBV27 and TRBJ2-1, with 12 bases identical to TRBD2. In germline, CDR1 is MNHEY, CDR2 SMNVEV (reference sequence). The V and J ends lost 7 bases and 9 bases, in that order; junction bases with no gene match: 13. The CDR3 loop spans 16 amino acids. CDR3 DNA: TGTGCCAGCAAGGGACTAGCGGGCCCGTCGTACGGTGAGCAGTTCTTC. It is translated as CASKGLAGPSYGEQFF.

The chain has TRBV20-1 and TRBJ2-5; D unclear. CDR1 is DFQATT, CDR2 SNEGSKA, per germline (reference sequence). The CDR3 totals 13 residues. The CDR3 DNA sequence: TGCAGCACCGTACCGAAAAGCTTGGAGACCCAGTACTTC. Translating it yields CSTVPKSLETQYF.

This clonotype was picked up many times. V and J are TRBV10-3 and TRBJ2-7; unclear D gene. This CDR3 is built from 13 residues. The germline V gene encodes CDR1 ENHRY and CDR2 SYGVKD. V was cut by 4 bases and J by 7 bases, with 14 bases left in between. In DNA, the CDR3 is TGTGCCATCAGTGCGCCTATACTGCGGGAGCAGTACTTC. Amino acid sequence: CAISAPILREQYF.